What follows are 24 T cell receptor beta chains derived from one specimen sequenced in a study of CXCR3 chemokines and chemotherapy response in bladder cancer. TCRdb redid the calling of the PCR reads with MiXCR, one entry per CDR3 protein. The data contain thousands of distinct CDR3 sequences, about a sixth of them singletons. This specimen was collected from a patient whose treatment included neoadjuvant chemotherapy. Receptor source: a human donor with bladder cancer that responded to neoadjuvant chemotherapy.

Worth noting for this clonotype: This likely stems from a read error, as it lies one base from a far larger clone. The rearrangement links TRBV7-9 to TRBJ2-4, with D perhaps matching TRBD1 (5 bases). CDR1 is SEHNR, CDR2 FQNEAQ, per germline (reference sequence). This CDR3 is built from 15 residues. The CDR3 DNA reads as TGTGCCAGCACCGATATCGGACAAGCCAAAAACATTCGGTACTTC. It codes for CASTDIGQAKNIRYF.

As concerns this clonotype: One base separates it from a far larger clone, so it is likely a read error. The genes are TRBV6-2 or TRBV6-3 and TRBJ2-1; D unclear. Germline CDR1 is MNHEY and CDR2 is SVGEGT. V was cut by 8 bases and J by 10 bases, with 12 bases left in between. The CDR3 consists of 11 residues. This CDR3 reads CASAGFGEQFF. The CDR3 nucleotides read TGTGCCAGCGCCGGCTTCGGGGAGCAGTTCTTC.

This chain joins TRBV20-1 and TRBJ1-5; 10 positions match TRBD1. The junction had 10 bases not matched to a gene; V was cut back by 4 bases and J by 7 bases. The length of the CDR3 is 15 residues. Germline V CDR1 and CDR2: DFQATT, SNEGSKA (reference sequence). This CDR3 reads CSAMMTGGAGQPQHF. CDR3 sequence (DNA): TGCAGTGCTATGATGACAGGGGGCGCGGGGCAGCCCCAGCATTTT.

This clonotype counts as medium-sized. The chain joins TRBV18 to TRBJ1-6; D remains unclear. CDR1 is KGHSH, CDR2 LQKENI, per germline. The CDR3 loop spans 17 amino acids. Trimming shortened V by 3 bases and J by 0 bases, and 12 bases separated the two germline ends. CDR3 sequence: CASSPNAESSYNSPLHF. The CDR3 DNA reads TGTGCCAGCTCACCCAACGCTGAGAGCTCCTATAATTCACCCCTCCACTTT.

This clonotype is categorized as medium-sized (0.01 to 0.1%). This CDR3 reads CASSISGASGASYNEQFF. As DNA, the CDR3 is TGTGCCAGTAGTATTAGTGGTGCTAGCGGGGCCTCCTACAATGAGCAGTTCTTC. The chain recombines TRBV19 with TRBJ2-1; the match to TRBD2 covers 9 bases. Per germline, CDR1 LNHDA and CDR2 SQIVND (reference sequence). CDR3 length: 18 residues. V lost 3 bases, J lost 0 bases, and 9 bases stayed unmatched.

The gene calls are TRBV2 and TRBJ1-4; D uncertain. This CDR3 comprises 10 residues. Trimming took 5 bases from V and 11 from J, leaving 6 bases between them. Germline V gives CDR1 SNHLY, CDR2 FYNNEI. The CDR3 nucleotides are TGTGCCAGCAGTAATGTTAAACTGTTTTTT. It is translated as CASSNVKLFF.

This clonotype is medium-sized. V is TRBV6-1 and J is TRBJ2-3, with D hard to call. Germline assignment: CDR1 MNHNS and CDR2 SASEGT. CDR3 length: 15 amino acids. With 5 bases removed from V and 1 base from J, the gap between germline ends came to 13 bases. CDR3 sequence: CASSTFRTGTDTQYF. The CDR3 DNA is TGTGCCAGCAGTACCTTCCGGACGGGCACAGATACGCAGTATTTT.

This chain joins TRBV19 and TRBJ1-5; 12 bases fit TRBD1. V lost 3 bases and J lost 2; bases outside the gene matches: 5. Per the germline V gene, CDR1 is LNHDA and CDR2 is SQIVND (reference sequence). The CDR3 has 17 amino acids. The CDR3 loop is CASSIGTGGGGNQPQHF. CDR3 sequence (DNA): TGTGCCAGTAGTATCGGGACAGGGGGCGGGGGCAATCAGCCCCAGCATTTT.

Ten or more counts support this clonotype. This chain joins TRBV15 and TRBJ2-7, with D tentatively TRBD1 (7 bases). Germline-derived CDR1 and CDR2 are LNHNV and YYDKDF (reference sequence). The CDR3 loop spans 16 amino acids. V was pared by 1 base and J by 5 bases, with 18 bases between. The CDR3 DNA is TGTGCCACCAGCAGAGGTGGGCAGGGGGGTCACGACGAGCAGTACTTC. This sequence encodes CATSRGGQGGHDEQYF.

This chain uses TRBV7-9 with TRBJ1-1, with TRBD1 matching 9 bases. This CDR3 is 15 amino acids long. V dropped 5 bases and J dropped 1; count of bases not matched to a gene: 5. Germline values: CDR1 SEHNR, CDR2 FQNEAQ (reference sequence). The CDR3 is CASSLPGQGNTEAFF. CDR3 bases: TGTGCCAGCAGCCTGCCGGGACAGGGGAACACTGAAGCTTTCTTT.

This rearrangement joins TRBV20-1 to TRBJ2-1; 12 bases agree with TRBD2. The CDR3 has 14 residues. J lost 5 bases, V lost 5 bases, and 4 bases had no gene match. Germline-derived CDR1 and CDR2 are DFQATT and SNEGSKA (reference sequence). DNA for the CDR3: TGCAGTGCTCAACTAGCGGGAGGCCACAATGAGCAGTTCTTC. Translating gives CSAQLAGGHNEQFF.

This chain uses TRBV10-3 with TRBJ2-7, with 11 positions matching TRBD1. Germline values: CDR1 ENHRY, CDR2 SYGVKD. The CDR3 spans 15 residues. J was trimmed by 5 bases and V by 7 bases; bases with no gene match: 10. The CDR3 DNA is TGTGCCATCATGCCCGGGACAGGGGGTTCGAACGAGCAGTACTTC. Translated, it gives CAIMPGTGGSNEQYF.

This chain links TRBV6-1 with TRBJ2-7, with D possibly being TRBD2 (6 bases). V was shortened by 4 bases and J by 7 bases, with 11 bases between the two germline ends. This CDR3 is 12 amino acids long. Germline assignment: CDR1 MNHNS and CDR2 SASEGT. Here the CDR3 reads CASSASGEEQYF. DNA of the CDR3: TGTGCCAGCAGTGCCTCGGGGGAAGAGCAGTACTTC.

By sample share, this clonotype is medium-sized. The chain employs TRBV7-9 and TRBJ1-1; D gene unclear. This CDR3 region has 13 residues. Germline CDR1 SEHNR, CDR2 FQNEAQ (reference sequence). V gave up 4 bases and J gave up 1 base, with 7 bases separating them. CDR3 bases: TGTGCCAGCAGCTACAGAGAGAACACTGAAGCTTTCTTT. Translated: CASSYRENTEAFF.

This clonotype has at least ten counts. The genes are TRBV6-5 and TRBJ1-5; weak D call: TRBD1 (5 bases). The V gene's germline CDR1 is MNHEY and CDR2 SVGAGI. The CDR3 contains 15 residues. The V end lost 2 bases, the J end lost 7 bases, and 15 bases lay between the germline ends. This chain's CDR3 is CASSYTGGGEQPQHF. CDR3 nucleotides: TGTGCCAGCAGTTACACCGGGGGGGGAGAGCAGCCCCAGCATTTT.

This clonotype occurred many times. The gene calls are TRBV5-6 and TRBJ1-2; 9 nucleotides match TRBD1. Germline V gene sequence: CDR1 SGHDT, CDR2 YYEEEE. After removal of 0 bases from V and 4 bases from J, the junction contained 1 base not matched to a gene. The CDR3 contains 14 residues. The CDR3 reads CASSLVQGAYGYTF. CDR3 sequence (DNA): TGTGCCAGCAGCTTGGTACAGGGGGCCTATGGCTACACCTTC.

This clonotype was seen a few times. This likely came from a read error, as a far larger clone is one base away. J is TRBJ2-2 and V is TRBV10-3; a weak D match, TRBD2 (5 bases). The CDR3 length is 14 residues. The V end was cut by 5 bases, the J end by 8 bases, with 15 bases between. Per germline, CDR1 ENHRY and CDR2 SYGVKD. The DNA of the CDR3 is TGTGCCATCAGTTACTCGTCGGGATCGGGGGAGCTGTTTTTT. Amino acids: CAISYSSGSGELFF.

This clonotype was counted ten times or more. The V gene is TRBV6-5, the J gene TRBJ2-1; D may be TRBD2 (5 bases). The CDR3 runs 13 residues. Trimming stripped 5 bases from V and 10 bases from J, with 15 bases between. Germline loops: CDR1 MNHEY, CDR2 SVGAGI. The CDR3 DNA sequence: TGTGCCAGCAGTCCACTTACTAGTGGAGAGCAGTTCTTC. Translation: CASSPLTSGEQFF.

This clonotype is labeled as medium-sized. The V call is TRBV5-4, the J call TRBJ1-6; D is undetermined. CDR3 size: 15 residues. Germline V gene data show CDR1 as SGHNT and CDR2 as YYREEE (reference sequence). The V and J ends lost 4 bases and 9 bases respectively, with 17 bases between them. This chain's CDR3 is CASSLSRGGGSPLHF. Written as DNA, the CDR3 is TGTGCCAGCAGCCTTTCTCGGGGAGGTGGTTCACCCCTCCACTTT.

In its sample, this clonotype ranks as medium-sized. The gene calls are TRBV7-2 and TRBJ2-2; D uncertain. Germline V gene sequence: CDR1 SGHTA, CDR2 FQGNSA. The CDR3 has 16 amino acids. V was clipped by 5 bases and J by 4 bases, with 17 bases between them. The CDR3 is CASSPRPVQGTGELFF. The CDR3 nucleotides are TGTGCCAGCAGCCCCCGACCCGTACAAGGCACCGGGGAGCTGTTTTTT.

This sequence joins TRBV6-2 or TRBV6-3 and TRBJ2-7; TRBD2 agrees at 8 bases. With 7 bases clipped from V and 7 bases from J, the junction kept 9 bases outside the gene matches. CDR1 is MNHEY, CDR2 SVGEGT, per germline. There are 13 residues in the CDR3. The CDR3 protein is CASKGTRWEEQYF. In DNA, the CDR3 is TGTGCCAGCAAAGGGACTAGATGGGAAGAGCAGTACTTC.

Judged by abundance, this clonotype is medium-sized. The chain links TRBV7-2 to TRBJ2-2, with TRBD1 matching 8 bases. This CDR3 region has 16 residues. The J segment lost 3 bases and the V segment lost 5 bases, leaving 8 bases of the junction unmatched. Germline lookup yields CDR1 SGHTA and CDR2 FQGNSA. CDR3 coding DNA: TGTGCCAGCAGCCGCCTAGGACAGGGTTACACCGGGGAGCTGTTTTTT. Amino acid sequence: CASSRLGQGYTGELFF.

This clonotype showed up many times. This chain joins TRBV27 and TRBJ2-5; a possible D gene is TRBD2 (6 bases). In germline, CDR1 is MNHEY, CDR2 SMNVEV (reference sequence). This CDR3 contains 16 residues. V dropped 3 bases and J dropped 3 bases, with 17 bases sitting between them. The CDR3 loop reads CASSFPRETVEETQYF. For the CDR3, the DNA is TGTGCCAGCAGTTTCCCCCGGGAGACAGTAGAAGAGACCCAGTACTTC.

This clonotype was detected ten times or more. V usage is TRBV15 and J usage is TRBJ1-5, with D unclear. V was clipped by 1 base and J by 0 bases, with 16 bases between them. In germline, CDR1 is LNHNV, CDR2 YYDKDF (reference sequence). This CDR3 has 18 residues. The CDR3 region is CATSRGWAGGVSNQPQHF. The CDR3 bases are TGTGCCACCAGCAGAGGTTGGGCTGGTGGTGTTAGCAATCAGCCCCAGCATTTT.